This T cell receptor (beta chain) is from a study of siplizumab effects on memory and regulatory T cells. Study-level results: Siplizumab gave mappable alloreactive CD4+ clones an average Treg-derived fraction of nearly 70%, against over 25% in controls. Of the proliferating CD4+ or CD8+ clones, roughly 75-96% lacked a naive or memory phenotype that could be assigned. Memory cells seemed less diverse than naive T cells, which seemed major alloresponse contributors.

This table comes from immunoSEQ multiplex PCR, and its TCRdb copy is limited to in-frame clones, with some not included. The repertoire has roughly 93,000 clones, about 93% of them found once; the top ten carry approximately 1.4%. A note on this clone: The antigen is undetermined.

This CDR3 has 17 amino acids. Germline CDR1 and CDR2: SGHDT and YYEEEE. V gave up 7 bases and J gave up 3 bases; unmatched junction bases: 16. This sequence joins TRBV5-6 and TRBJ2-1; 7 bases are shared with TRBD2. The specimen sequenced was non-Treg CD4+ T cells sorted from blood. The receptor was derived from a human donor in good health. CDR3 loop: CASALSLRGRDYNEQFF. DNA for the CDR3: TGTGCCAGCGCATTAAGCTTGCGCGGGAGAGACTACAATGAGCAGTTCTTC.